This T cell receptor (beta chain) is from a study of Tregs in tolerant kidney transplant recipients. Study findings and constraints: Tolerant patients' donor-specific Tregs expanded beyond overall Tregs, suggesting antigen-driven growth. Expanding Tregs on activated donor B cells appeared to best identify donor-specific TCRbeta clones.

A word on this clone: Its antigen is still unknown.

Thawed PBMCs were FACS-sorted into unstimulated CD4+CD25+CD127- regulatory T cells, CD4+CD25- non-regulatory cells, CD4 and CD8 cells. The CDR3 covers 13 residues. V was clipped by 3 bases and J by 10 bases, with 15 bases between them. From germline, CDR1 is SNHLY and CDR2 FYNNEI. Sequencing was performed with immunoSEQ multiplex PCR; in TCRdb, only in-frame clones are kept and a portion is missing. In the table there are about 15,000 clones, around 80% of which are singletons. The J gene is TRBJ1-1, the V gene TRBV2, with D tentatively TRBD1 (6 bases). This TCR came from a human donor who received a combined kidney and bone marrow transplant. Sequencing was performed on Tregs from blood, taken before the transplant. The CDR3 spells CASSDGGGWGAFF. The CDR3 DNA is TGTGCCAGCAGTGATGGGGGGGGCTGGGGAGCTTTCTTT.